A selection of T cell receptor beta chains follows, all from one sample in a study of monozygotic twins with inflammatory bowel disease. TCRdb reanalyzed the 5' RACE reads and collapses them to one entry per CDR3 protein, without DNA. The sample table sets out about 330,000 distinct CDR3 sequences. The specimen sequenced was blood. The source of these receptors is a human donor with ulcerative colitis or Crohn's disease, or a healthy co-twin of an affected twin (not recorded which). Both conserved end residues are part of each CDR3.

J gene: TRBJ2-1
V gene: TRBV3-1
CDR3 protein: CASSLRTSGSVNEQFF

J gene: TRBJ2-5
V gene: TRBV11-2
CDR3 protein: CASSRLGGQETQYF

J gene: TRBJ1-2
V gene: TRBV20-1
CDR3 protein: CSASLKGSGKGYGYTF

J gene: TRBJ2-1
V gene: TRBV5-4
CDR3 protein: CALARGPEYNEQFF

J gene: TRBJ1-2
V gene: TRBV10-3
CDR3 protein: CALQAGANYGYTF

J gene: TRBJ2-3
V gene: TRBV12-3/TRBV12-4
CDR3 protein: CASSSYLGTGVEVTQYF

J gene: TRBJ2-6
V gene: TRBV13
CDR3 protein: CASSWSAGSGANVLTF

J gene: TRBJ2-1
V gene: TRBV10-3
CDR3 protein: CAISEGQPARSDEQFF

J gene: TRBJ2-7
V gene: TRBV5-1
CDR3 protein: CASSFRQPKAEQYF

J gene: TRBJ2-5
V gene: TRBV29-1
CDR3 protein: CSVEGLGQAFQETQYF

J gene: TRBJ2-7
V gene: TRBV28
CDR3 protein: CASILDRDRVKGSYEQYF

J gene: TRBJ1-2
V gene: TRBV29-1
CDR3 protein: CSVGNKEGYTF

J gene: TRBJ2-5
V gene: TRBV20-1
CDR3 protein: CSASRAQETQYF

J gene: TRBJ2-3
V gene: TRBV28
CDR3 protein: CASRNEISGADTQYF

J gene: TRBJ2-3
V gene: TRBV20-1
CDR3 protein: CSASLSSKSTDTQYF

J gene: TRBJ1-2
V gene: TRBV9
CDR3 protein: CASSVGDNYGYTF

J gene: TRBJ2-5
V gene: TRBV7-2
CDR3 protein: CASSLVWAGVETQYF